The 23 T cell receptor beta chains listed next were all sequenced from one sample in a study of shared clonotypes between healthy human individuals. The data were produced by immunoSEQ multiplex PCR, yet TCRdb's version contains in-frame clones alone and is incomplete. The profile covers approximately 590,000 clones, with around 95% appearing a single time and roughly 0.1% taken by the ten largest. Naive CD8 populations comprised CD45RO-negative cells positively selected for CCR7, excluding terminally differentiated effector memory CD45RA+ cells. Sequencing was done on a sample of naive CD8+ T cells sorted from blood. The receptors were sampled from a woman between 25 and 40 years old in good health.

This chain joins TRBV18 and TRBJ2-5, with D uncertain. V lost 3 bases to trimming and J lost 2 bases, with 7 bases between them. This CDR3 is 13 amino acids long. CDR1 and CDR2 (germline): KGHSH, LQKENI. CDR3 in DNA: TGTGCCAGCTCACCCAGCAAACAAGAGACCCAGTACTTC. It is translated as CASSPSKQETQYF.

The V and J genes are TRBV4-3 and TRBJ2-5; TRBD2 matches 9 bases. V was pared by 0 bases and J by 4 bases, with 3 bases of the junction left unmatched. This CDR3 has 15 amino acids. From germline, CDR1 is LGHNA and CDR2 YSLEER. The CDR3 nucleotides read TGCGCCAGCAGCCAAGAGCAGCGGGAGGTAGAGACCCAGTACTTC. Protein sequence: CASSQEQREVETQYF.

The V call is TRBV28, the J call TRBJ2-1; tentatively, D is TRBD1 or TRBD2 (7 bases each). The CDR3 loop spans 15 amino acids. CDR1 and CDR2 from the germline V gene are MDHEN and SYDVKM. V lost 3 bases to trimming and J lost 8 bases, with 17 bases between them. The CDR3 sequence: CASSFSQGGLHEQFF. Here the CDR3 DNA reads TGTGCCAGCAGTTTTTCGCAGGGGGGGCTTCATGAGCAGTTCTTC.

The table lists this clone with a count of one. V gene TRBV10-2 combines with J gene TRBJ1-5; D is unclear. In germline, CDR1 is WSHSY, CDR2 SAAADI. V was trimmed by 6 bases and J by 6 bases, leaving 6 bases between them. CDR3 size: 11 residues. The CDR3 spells CASSEGQPQHF. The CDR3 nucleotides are TGCGCCAGCAGCGAGGGTCAGCCCCAGCATTTT.

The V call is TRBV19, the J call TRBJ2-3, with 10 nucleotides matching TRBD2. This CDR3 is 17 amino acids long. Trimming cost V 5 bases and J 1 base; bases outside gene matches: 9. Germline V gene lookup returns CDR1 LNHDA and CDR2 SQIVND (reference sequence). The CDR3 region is CASSLFQLAGRTDTQYF. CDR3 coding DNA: TGTGCCAGTAGTCTCTTCCAACTAGCGGGACGCACAGATACGCAGTATTTT.

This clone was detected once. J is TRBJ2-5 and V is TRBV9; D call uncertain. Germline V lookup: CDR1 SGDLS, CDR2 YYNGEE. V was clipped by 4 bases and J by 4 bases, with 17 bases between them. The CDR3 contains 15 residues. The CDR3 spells CASSPQLEASETQYF. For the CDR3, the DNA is TGTGCCAGCAGCCCCCAGTTAGAAGCATCAGAGACCCAGTACTTC.

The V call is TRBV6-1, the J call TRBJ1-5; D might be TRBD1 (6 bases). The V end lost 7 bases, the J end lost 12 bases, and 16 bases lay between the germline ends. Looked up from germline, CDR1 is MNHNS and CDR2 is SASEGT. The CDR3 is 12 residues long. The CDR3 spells CASTDTGGGQHF. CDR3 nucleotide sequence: TGTGCCAGCACCGACACAGGAGGGGGCCAGCATTTT.

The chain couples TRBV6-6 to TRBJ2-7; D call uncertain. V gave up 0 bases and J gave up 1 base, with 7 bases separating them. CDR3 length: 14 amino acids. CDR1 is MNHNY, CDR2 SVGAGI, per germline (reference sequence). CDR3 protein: CASSYSEPSYEQYF. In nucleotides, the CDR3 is TGTGCCAGCAGTTACTCGGAGCCTTCCTACGAGCAGTACTTC.

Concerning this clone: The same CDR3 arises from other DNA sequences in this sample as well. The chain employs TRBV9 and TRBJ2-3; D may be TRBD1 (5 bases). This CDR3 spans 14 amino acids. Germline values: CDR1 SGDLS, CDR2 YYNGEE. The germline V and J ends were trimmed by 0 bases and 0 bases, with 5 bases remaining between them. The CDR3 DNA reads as TGTGCCAGCAGCGTAGCAGGGAGCACAGATACGCAGTATTTT. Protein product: CASSVAGSTDTQYF.

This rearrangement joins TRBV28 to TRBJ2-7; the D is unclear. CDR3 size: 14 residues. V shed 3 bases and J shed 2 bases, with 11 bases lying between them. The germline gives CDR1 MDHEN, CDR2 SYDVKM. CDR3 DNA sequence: TGTGCCAGCAGTTTGGGCCCCAACCCCTACGAGCAGTACTTC. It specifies CASSLGPNPYEQYF.

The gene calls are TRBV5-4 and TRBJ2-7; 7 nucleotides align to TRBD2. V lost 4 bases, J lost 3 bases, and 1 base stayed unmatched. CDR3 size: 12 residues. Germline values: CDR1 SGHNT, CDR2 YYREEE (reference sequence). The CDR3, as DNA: TGTGCCAGCAGCAGCGGGGTCTACGAGCAGTACTTC. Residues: CASSSGVYEQYF.

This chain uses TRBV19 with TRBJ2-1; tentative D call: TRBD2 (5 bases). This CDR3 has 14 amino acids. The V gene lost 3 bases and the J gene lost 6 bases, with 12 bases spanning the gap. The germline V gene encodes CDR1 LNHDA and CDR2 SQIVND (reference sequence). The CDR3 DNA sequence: TGTGCCAGTAGTATCGATGACTACGGCAATGAGCAGTTCTTC. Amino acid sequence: CASSIDDYGNEQFF.

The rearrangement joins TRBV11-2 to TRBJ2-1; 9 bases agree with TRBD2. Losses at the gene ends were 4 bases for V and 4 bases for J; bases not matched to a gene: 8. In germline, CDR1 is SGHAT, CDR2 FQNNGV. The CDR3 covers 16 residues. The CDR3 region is CASSSLAGAQYNEQFF. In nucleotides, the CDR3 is TGTGCCAGCAGCTCATTAGCGGGAGCCCAATACAATGAGCAGTTCTTC.

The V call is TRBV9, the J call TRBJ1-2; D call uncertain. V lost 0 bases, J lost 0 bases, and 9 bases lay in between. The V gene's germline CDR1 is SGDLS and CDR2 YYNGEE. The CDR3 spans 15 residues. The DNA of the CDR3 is TGTGCCAGCAGCGTAGATCGAAGAGCTAACTATGGCTACACCTTC. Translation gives CASSVDRRANYGYTF. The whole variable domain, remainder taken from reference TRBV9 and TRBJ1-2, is DSGVTQTPKHLITATGQRVTLRCSPRSGDLSVYWYQQSLDQGLQFLIQYYNGEERAKGNILERFSAQQFPDLHSELNLSSLELGDSALYFCASSVDRRANYGYTFGSGTRLTVV.

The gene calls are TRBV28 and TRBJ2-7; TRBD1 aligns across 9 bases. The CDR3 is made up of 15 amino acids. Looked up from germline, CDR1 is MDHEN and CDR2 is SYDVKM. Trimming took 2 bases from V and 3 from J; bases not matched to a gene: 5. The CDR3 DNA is TGTGCCAGCAGTTTAGAGACAGGGGGGGGCTACGAGCAGTACTTC. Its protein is CASSLETGGGYEQYF. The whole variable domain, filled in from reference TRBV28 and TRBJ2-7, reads DVKVTQSSRYLVKRTGEKVFLECVQDMDHENMFWYRQDPGLGLRLIYFSYDVKMKEKGDIPEGYSVSREKKERFSLILESASTNQTSMYLCASSLETGGGYEQYFGPGTRLTVT.

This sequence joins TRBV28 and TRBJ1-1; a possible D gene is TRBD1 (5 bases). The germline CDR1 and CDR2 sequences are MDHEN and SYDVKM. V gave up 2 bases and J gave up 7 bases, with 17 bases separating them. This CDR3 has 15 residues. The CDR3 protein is CASSLRGEGSLEAFF. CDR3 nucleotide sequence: TGTGCCAGCAGTTTAAGAGGGGAGGGAAGTCTTGAAGCTTTCTTT.

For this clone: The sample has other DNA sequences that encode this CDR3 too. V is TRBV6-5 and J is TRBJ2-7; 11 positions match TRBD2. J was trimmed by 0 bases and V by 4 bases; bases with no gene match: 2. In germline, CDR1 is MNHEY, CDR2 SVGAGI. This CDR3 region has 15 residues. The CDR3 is CASSFGTSGSYEQYF. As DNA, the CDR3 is TGTGCCAGCAGTTTCGGGACTAGCGGCTCCTACGAGCAGTACTTC.

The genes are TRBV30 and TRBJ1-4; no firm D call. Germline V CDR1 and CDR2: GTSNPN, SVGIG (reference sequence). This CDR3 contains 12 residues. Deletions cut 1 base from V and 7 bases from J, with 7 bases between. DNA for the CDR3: TGTGCCTGGAGTGAGGGAGGTGAAAAACTGTTTTTT. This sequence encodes CAWSEGGEKLFF.

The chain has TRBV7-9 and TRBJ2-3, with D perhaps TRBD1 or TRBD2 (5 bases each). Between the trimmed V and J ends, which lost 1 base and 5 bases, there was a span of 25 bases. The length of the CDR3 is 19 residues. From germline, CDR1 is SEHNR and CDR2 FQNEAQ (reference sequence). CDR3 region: CASSLVMSRDLLIGDTQYF. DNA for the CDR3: TGTGCCAGCAGCTTAGTGATGTCCCGGGACCTCCTCATTGGAGATACGCAGTATTTT.

In DNA, the CDR3 is TGTGCCAGCAGCGTCAGGGGTTCTCATCAGCCCCAGCATTTT. It codes for CASSVRGSHQPQHF. J is TRBJ1-5 and V is TRBV13; tentatively, D is TRBD1 (6 bases). The CDR3 length is 14 residues. Trimming cost V 5 bases and J 5 bases, with 13 bases left between them. Germline CDR1 is PRHDT and CDR2 is FYEKMQ (reference sequence).

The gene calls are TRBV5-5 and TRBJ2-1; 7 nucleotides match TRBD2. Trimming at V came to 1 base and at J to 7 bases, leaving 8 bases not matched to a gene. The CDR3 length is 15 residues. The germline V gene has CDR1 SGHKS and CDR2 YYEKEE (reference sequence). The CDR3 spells CASSLLREAGNEQFF. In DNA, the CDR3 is TGTGCCAGCAGCTTGTTACGGGAGGCTGGAAATGAGCAGTTCTTC.

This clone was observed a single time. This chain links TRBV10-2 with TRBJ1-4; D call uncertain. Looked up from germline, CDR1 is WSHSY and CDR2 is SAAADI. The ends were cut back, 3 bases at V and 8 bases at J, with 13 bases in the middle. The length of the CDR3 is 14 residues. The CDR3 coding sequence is TGCGCCAGCAGTGATGGGCAGCGGCGGGAAAAACTGTTTTTT. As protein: CASSDGQRREKLFF.

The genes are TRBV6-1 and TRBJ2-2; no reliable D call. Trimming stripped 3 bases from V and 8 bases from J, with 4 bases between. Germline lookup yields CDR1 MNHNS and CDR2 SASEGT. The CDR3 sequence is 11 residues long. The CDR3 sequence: CASSEGGELFF. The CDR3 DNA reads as TGTGCCAGCAGTGAGGGAGGGGAGCTGTTTTTT.